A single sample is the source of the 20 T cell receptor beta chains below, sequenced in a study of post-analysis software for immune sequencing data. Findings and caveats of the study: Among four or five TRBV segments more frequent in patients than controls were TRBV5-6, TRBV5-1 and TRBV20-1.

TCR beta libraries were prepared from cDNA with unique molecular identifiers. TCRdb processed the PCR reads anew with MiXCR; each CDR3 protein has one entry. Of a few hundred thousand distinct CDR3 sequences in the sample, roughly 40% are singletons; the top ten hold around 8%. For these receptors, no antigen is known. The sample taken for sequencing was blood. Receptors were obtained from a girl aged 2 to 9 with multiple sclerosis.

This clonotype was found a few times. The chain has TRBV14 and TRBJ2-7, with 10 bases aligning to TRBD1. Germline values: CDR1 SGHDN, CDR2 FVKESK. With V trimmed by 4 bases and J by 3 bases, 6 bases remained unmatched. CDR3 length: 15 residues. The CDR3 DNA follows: TGTGCCAGCAGCCCACTGGACAGGGGGGGCTACGAGCAGTACTTC. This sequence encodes CASSPLDRGGYEQYF.

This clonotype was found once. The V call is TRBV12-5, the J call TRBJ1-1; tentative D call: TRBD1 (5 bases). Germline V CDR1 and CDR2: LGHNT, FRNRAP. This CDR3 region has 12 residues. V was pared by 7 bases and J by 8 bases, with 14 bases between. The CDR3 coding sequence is TGTGCTAGTGCCCGGGAGGGGAGCGAAGCTTTCTTT. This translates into CASAREGSEAFF.

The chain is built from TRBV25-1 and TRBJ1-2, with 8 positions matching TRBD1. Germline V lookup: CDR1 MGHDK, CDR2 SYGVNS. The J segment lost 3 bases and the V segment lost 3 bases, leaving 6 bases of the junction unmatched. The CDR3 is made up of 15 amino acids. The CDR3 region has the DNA TGTGCCAGCAGTGAGGTTACAGGGGGTGACTATGGCTACACCTTC. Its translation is CASSEVTGGDYGYTF.

CDR3 loop: CSARDLTGGPDTQYF. In DNA form, the CDR3 reads TGCAGTGCTAGAGATTTGACGGGAGGGCCGGATACGCAGTATTTT. This chain joins TRBV20-1 and TRBJ2-3; 8 bases map to TRBD2. J was trimmed by 6 bases and V by 0 bases; bases with no gene match: 8. Germline-derived CDR1 and CDR2 are DFQATT and SNEGSKA (reference sequence). This CDR3 has 15 residues.

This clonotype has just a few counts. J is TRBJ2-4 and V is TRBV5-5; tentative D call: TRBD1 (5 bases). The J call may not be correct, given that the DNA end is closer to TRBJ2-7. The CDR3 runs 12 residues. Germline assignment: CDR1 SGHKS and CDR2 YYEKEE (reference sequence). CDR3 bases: TGTGCCAGCAGCTTCGCAGGGATCGAGCAGTACTTC. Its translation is CASSFAGIEQYF.

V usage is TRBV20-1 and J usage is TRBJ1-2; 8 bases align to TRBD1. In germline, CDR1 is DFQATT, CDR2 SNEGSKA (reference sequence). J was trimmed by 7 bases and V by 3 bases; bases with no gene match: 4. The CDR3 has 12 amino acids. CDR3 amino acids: CSASEDRAGYTF. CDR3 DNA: TGCAGTGCTAGTGAGGACAGGGCTGGCTACACCTTC.

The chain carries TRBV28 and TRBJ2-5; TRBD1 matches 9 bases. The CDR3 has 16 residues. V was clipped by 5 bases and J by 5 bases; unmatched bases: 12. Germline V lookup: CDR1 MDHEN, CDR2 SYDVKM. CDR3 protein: CASSPRQGVTRETQYF. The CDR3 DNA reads TGTGCCAGCAGTCCCAGACAGGGGGTAACCAGGGAGACCCAGTACTTC.

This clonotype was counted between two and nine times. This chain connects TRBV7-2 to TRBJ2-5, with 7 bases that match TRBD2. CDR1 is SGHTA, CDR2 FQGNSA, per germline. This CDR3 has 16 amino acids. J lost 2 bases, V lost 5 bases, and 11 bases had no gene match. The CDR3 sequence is CASSGRASGPQETQYF. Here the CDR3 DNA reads TGTGCCAGCAGCGGGCGCGCTAGCGGACCGCAAGAGACCCAGTACTTC. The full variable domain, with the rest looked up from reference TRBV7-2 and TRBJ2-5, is GAGVSQSPSNKVTEKGKDVELRCDPISGHTALYWYRQSLGQGLEFLIYFQGNSAPDKSGLPSDRFSAERTGGSVSTLTIQRTQQEDSAVYLCASSGRASGPQETQYFGPGTRLLVL.

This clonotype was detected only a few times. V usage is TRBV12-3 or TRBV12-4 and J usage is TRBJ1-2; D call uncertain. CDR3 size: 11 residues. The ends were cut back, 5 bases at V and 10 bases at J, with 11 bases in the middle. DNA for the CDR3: TGTGCCAGCAGTCTTTTAAGTCTCTACACCTTC. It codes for CASSLLSLYTF.

The CDR3 nucleotides are TGCAGCGTTGAGGGAAGAGGAGATAACTACGAGCAGTACTTC. This codes for CSVEGRGDNYEQYF. The chain recombines TRBV29-1 with TRBJ2-7; D uncertain. Germline V gives CDR1 SQVTM, CDR2 ANQGSEA. Deletions cut 3 bases from V and 3 bases from J, with 15 bases between. This CDR3 has 14 amino acids.

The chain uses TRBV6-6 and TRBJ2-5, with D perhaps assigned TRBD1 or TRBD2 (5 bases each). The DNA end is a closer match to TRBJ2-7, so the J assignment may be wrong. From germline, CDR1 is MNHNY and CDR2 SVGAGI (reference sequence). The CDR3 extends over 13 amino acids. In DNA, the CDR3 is TGTGCCAGCAGTACGGGACCCATCTACGAGCAGTACTTC. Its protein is CASSTGPIYEQYF.

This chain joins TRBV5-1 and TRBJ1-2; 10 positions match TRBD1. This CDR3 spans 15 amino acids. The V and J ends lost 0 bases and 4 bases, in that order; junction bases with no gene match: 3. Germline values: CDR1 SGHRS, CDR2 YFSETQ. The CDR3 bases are TGCGCCAGCAGCTTGGGAGACAGGGGGCCCTATGGCTACACCTTC. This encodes CASSLGDRGPYGYTF.

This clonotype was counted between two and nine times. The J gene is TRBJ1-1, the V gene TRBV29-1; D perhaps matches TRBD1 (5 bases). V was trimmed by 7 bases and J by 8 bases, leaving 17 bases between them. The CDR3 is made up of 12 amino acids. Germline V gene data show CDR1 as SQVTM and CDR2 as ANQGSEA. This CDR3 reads CSAAGLRREAFF. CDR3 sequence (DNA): TGCAGCGCAGCGGGGCTTAGGAGGGAAGCTTTCTTT.

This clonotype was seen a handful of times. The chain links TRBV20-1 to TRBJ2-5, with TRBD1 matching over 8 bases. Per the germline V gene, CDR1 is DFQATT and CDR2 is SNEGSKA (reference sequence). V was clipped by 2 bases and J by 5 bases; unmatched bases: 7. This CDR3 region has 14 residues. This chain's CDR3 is CSARPQGAWETQYF. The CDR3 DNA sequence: TGCAGTGCTAGACCTCAGGGGGCTTGGGAGACCCAGTACTTC.

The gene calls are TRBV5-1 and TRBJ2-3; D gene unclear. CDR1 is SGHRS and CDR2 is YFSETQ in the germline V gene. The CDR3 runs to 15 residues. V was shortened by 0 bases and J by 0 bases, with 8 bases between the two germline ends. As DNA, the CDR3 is TGCGCCAGCAGCTTGGCCCGGCACAGCACAGATACGCAGTATTTT. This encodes CASSLARHSTDTQYF.

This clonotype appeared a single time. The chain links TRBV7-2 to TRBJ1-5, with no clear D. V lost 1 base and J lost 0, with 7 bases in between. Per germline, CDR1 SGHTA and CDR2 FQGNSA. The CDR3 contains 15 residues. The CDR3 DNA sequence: TGTGCCAGCAGCTTAGTTGGGGTTAGCAATCAGCCCCAGCATTTT. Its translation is CASSLVGVSNQPQHF.

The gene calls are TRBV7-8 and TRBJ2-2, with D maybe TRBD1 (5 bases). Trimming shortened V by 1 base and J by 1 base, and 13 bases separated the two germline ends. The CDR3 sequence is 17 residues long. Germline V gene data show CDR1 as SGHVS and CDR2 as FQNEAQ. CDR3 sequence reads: CASSLVTLRGNTGELFF. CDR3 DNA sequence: TGTGCCAGCAGCTTAGTTACGTTAAGGGGGAACACCGGGGAGCTGTTTTTT.

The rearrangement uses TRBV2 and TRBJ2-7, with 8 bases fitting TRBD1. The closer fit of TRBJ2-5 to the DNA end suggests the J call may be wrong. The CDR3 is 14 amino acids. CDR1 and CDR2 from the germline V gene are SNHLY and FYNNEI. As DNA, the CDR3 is TGTGCCAGCAGCGGGGACAGGAATTATGAGACCCAGTACTTC. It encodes CASSGDRNYETQYF.

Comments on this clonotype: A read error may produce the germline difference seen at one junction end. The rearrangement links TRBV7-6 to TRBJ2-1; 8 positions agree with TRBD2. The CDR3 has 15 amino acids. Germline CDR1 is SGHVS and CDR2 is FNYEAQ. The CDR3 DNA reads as TGTGCCCGCAGCTTAGTTAGCGGGGAGCTGCCTGAGCAGTTCTTC. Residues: CARSLVSGELPEQFF.

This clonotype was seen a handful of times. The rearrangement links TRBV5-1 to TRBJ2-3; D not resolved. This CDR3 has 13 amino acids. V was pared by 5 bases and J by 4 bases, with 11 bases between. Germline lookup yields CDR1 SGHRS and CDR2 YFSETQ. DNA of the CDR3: TGCGCCAGCAGGGACCTGCGCGCAGATACGCAGTATTTT. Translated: CASRDLRADTQYF.